This T cell receptor (beta chain) is drawn from a study of T cell responses to AZD1222 COVID-19 vaccine. Regarding the study as a whole: At study baseline, merely roughly 6 AZD1222 recipients were seropositive. Spike as a whole was targeted by vaccine-associated CD4 TCRs, dominant at 160-218 and 743-854.

A word on this clone: Its antigen remains unknown.

The CDR3 totals 15 residues. The J segment lost 4 bases and the V segment lost 0 bases, leaving 5 bases of the junction unmatched. Per germline, CDR1 LGHNA and CDR2 YNFKEQ. The repertoire was sequenced with immunoSEQ multiplex PCR; TCRdb's copy has only in-frame clones and lacks some. The repertoire holds 150,000 to 200,000 clones, with just under 95% as singletons. The gene calls are TRBV4-2 and TRBJ1-2; 7 bases map to TRBD1. This TCR came from an adult in good health. The source was peripheral blood, collected on day 0 of AZD1222 vaccination. The CDR3 DNA reads as TGTGCCAGCAGCCAAGAGAGACAGGGAGGCTATGGCTACACCTTC. Protein product: CASSQERQGGYGYTF.